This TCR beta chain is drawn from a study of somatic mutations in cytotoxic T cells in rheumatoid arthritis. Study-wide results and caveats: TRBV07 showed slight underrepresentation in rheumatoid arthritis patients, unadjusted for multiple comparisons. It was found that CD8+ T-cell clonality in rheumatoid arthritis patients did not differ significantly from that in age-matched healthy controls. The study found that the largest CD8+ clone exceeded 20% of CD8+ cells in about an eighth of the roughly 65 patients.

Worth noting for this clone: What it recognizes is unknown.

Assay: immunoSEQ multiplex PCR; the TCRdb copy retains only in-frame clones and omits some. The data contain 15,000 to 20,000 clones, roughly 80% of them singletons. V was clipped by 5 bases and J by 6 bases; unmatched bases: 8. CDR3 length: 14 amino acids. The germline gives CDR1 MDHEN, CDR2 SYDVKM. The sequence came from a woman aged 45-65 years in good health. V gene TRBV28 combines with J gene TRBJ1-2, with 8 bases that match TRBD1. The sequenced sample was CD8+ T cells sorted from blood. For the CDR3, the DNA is TGTGCCAGCAGTCCTTGGACAGGGAGGGATGGCTACACCTTC. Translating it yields CASSPWTGRDGYTF.